What follows is one T cell receptor beta chain and its context. The germline V gene encodes CDR1 LNHDA and CDR2 SQIVND (reference sequence). The CDR3 runs to 18 residues. The V end was cut by 7 bases, the J end by 0 bases, with 22 bases between. These data belong to a study of control samples from healthy donors and cancer patients. Repertoires were generated with immunoSEQ multiplex PCR, while TCRdb's copy carries only in-frame clones and drops some. Among about 160,000 clones listed, over 95% were seen once. The source material was blood. The receptor was derived from a woman aged 25-40 years in good health. J is TRBJ1-5 and V is TRBV19, with a weak D call TRBD1 (5 bases). DNA for the CDR3: TGTGCCAGTACCAAAGCCTCTGCCCGGGGCAATAGCAATCAGCCCCAGCATTTT. It translates to CASTKASARGNSNQPQHF. The full variable domain, its missing parts supplied by reference TRBV19 and TRBJ1-5, is DGGITQSPKYLFRKEGQNVTLSCEQNLNHDAMYWYRQDPGQGLRLIYYSQIVNDFQKGDIAEGYSVSREKKESFPLTVTSAQKNPTAFYLCASTKASARGNSNQPQHFGDGTRLSIL.